These T cell receptor beta chains were read from a single sample in a study of blood T cell repertoires in COVID-19. Generated by immunoSEQ multiplex PCR, the TCRdb table keeps only in-frame clones and is missing some. The profile shows under 300,000 clones, roughly 91% of them singletons. Sequences were obtained from peripheral blood. The receptor source for this set is a woman between 40 and 55 years old who had recovered from COVID-19. Each CDR3 is given with its conserved first and last residue. D genes are given only for firm matches. Clone size, where shown, is once, few, many, or a class for clones that have expanded.

d_gene | abundance | j_gene | v_gene | CDR3aa | CDR3nt
. | . | TRBJ1-3 | TRBV19 | CASSPRDTIYF | TGTGCCAGTAGCCCCCGAGACACCATATATTTT
TRBD1 | . | TRBJ2-1 | TRBV7-3 | CASRPRQGYNEQFF | TGTGCCAGCAGGCCCCGACAGGGCTACAATGAGCAGTTCTTC
TRBD1 | . | TRBJ2-2 | TRBV2 | CASSADRANTGELFF | TGTGCCAGCAGCGCCGACAGGGCGAACACCGGGGAGCTGTTTTTT
. | . | TRBJ1-5 | TRBV30 | CAWRPGGPNQPQHF | TGTGCCTGGAGACCCGGGGGGCCCAATCAGCCCCAGCATTTT
TRBD2 | . | TRBJ2-3 | TRBV3-1/TRBV3-2 | CASSRRTLAGEGTQYF | TGTGCCAGCAGCCGAAGGACTCTAGCGGGAGAGGGTACGCAGTATTTT
. | . | TRBJ2-1 | TRBV9 | CASSASGTNYYNEQFF | TGTGCCAGCAGCGCCTCCGGGACAAACTACTACAATGAGCAGTTCTTC
. | . | TRBJ2-5 | TRBV7-2 | CASSFKFSGPEETQYF | TGTGCCAGCAGCTTCAAGTTCAGCGGCCCCGAAGAGACCCAGTACTTC
. | . | TRBJ1-6 | TRBV28 | CASNPGGGRRRSPLHF | TGTGCCAGCAACCCGGGGGGGGGTAGGAGGCGGTCACCCCTCCACTTT
TRBD1 | . | TRBJ1-3 | TRBV2 | CASTRGRGQDTIYF | TGTGCCAGCACCCGCGGCAGGGGGCAGGACACCATATATTTT
TRBD1 | once | TRBJ1-4 | TRBV29-1 | CSARRGGDQKLFF | TGCAGCGCCAGACGAGGGGGCGACCAAAAACTGTTTTTT
. | . | TRBJ1-2 | TRBV7-6 | CASSGLGRNYGYTF | TGTGCCAGCAGTGGGCTGGGGCGAAACTATGGCTACACCTTC
TRBD1 | . | TRBJ2-1 | TRBV30 | CAWSGGQGVGYNEQFF | TGTGCCTGGAGTGGGGGGCAGGGGGTGGGATACAATGAGCAGTTCTTC
. | . | TRBJ2-1 | TRBV2 | CASSEAPYNEQFF | TGTGCCAGCAGTGAGGCCCCCTACAATGAGCAGTTCTTC
TRBD1 | . | TRBJ1-2 | TRBV10-3 | CAISDPDRLGGYTF | TGTGCCATCAGTGACCCGGACAGGTTGGGTGGCTACACCTTC
. | . | TRBJ2-5 | TRBV5-8 | CASTSVVETQYF | TGTGCCAGCACCTCGGTTGTAGAGACCCAGTACTTC
TRBD1 | few | TRBJ1-1 | TRBV6-1 | CASSSPGQVNTEAFF | TGTGCCAGCAGCTCCCCGGGACAGGTGAACACTGAAGCTTTCTTT
TRBD2 | . | TRBJ2-7 | TRBV4-2 | CASSGRTSGSYEQYF | TGTGCCAGCAGCGGACGGACTAGCGGCTCCTACGAGCAGTACTTC
. | few | TRBJ1-5 | TRBV18 | CASSPPGGPNSNQPQHF | TGTGCCAGCTCACCCCCGGGGGGTCCGAATAGCAATCAGCCCCAGCATTTT
. | . | TRBJ2-2 | TRBV18 | CASSPGGHTNTGELFF | TGTGCCAGCTCACCTGGGGGCCACACGAACACCGGGGAGCTGTTTTTT
. | . | TRBJ1-1 | TRBV10-3 | CAISPERSEAFF | TGTGCCATCAGCCCCGAGCGGTCTGAAGCTTTCTTT
TRBD1 | . | TRBJ1-1 | TRBV7-9 | CASSGTGGSRNTKAFF | TGTGCCAGCAGTGGGACAGGGGGTTCCCGGAACACTAAAGCTTTCTTT
TRBD1 | . | TRBJ1-3 | TRBV5-6 | CASSLSGTGLVNTIYF | TGTGCCAGCAGCTTGTCCGGGACAGGGTTGGTCAACACCATATATTTT